The T cell receptor (beta chain) described here comes from a study of T cell changes during pregnancy in multiple sclerosis. The CDR3 extends over 14 amino acids. V shed 3 bases and J 2 bases; nucleotides not matched to a gene: 0. Germline V gene lookup returns CDR1 SGHTA and CDR2 FQGNSA. Here immunoSEQ multiplex PCR was the method, and the copy in TCRdb shows in-frame clones only, minus some. The data show just under 100,000 clones, approximately 93% seen once. This TCR was sampled from a female donor with multiple sclerosis, enrolled in a pregnancy study. The sequencing here drew on peripheral blood, taken after pregnancy. The chain employs TRBV7-2 and TRBJ2-7; 11 bases fit TRBD2. The CDR3, as DNA: TGTGCCAGCAGCTTGGGACTAGCGGCCTACGAGCAGTACTTC. It translates to CASSLGLAAYEQYF.